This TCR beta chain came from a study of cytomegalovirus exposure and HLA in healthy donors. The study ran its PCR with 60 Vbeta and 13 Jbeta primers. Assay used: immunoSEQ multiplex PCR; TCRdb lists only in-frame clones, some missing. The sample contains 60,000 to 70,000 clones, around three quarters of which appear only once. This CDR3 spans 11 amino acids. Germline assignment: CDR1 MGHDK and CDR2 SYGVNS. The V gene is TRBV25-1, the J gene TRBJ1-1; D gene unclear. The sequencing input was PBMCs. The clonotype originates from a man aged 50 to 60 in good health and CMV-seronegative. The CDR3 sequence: CASTVNTEAFF. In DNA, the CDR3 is TGTGCTTCAACAGTCAACACTGAAGCTTTCTTT. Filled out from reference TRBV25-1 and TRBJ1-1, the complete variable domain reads EADIYQTPRYLVIGTGKKITLECSQTMGHDKMYWYQQDPGMELHLIHYSYGVNSTEKGDLSSESTVSRIRTEHFPLTLESARPSHTSQYLCASTVNTEAFFGQGTRLTVV.